Listed here are 5 T cell receptor beta chains from one sample, sequenced in a study of memory CD4+ T cells and cytomegalovirus serostatus. Single viable CD3+CD4+CD8-CD45RO+ cells were sorted as the memory CD4+ T cells. The protocol was immunoSEQ multiplex PCR, while the TCRdb copy is restricted to in-frame clones and leaves out a portion. The sample lists tens of thousands of clones, around 77% occurring once. Specimen: memory CD4+ T cells from blood. The receptors come from an adult in good health and CMV-seronegative.

The V and J genes are TRBV2 and TRBJ1-1; TRBD1 matches at 8 bases. V gave up 9 bases and J gave up 4 bases; unmatched junction bases: 7. Germline CDR1 and CDR2: SNHLY and FYNNEI. The length of the CDR3 is 13 residues. The CDR3 DNA follows: TGTGCCAGGATAGAAACAGGGGGCACTGAAGCTTTCTTT. This sequence encodes CARIETGGTEAFF.

This chain's CDR3 is CASSPTTGVGANVLTF. CDR3 sequence (DNA): TGCGCCAGCAGCCCAACCACAGGGGTCGGGGCCAACGTCCTGACTTTC. The chain joins TRBV5-1 to TRBJ2-6, with 7 bases identical to TRBD1. Unmatched junction bases numbered 8, after V lost 4 bases and J lost 4 bases. CDR1 and CDR2 (germline): SGHRS, YFSETQ. This CDR3 region has 16 residues.

This chain connects TRBV27 to TRBJ1-4; no clear D. The length of the CDR3 is 16 residues. V dropped 6 bases and J dropped 0 bases, with 14 bases sitting between them. Per the germline V gene, CDR1 is MNHEY and CDR2 is SMNVEV (reference sequence). The CDR3 nucleotides are TGTGCCAGCAGCCCAGGACCCTATACAACTAATGAAAAACTGTTTTTT. Translating gives CASSPGPYTTNEKLFF.

This chain joins TRBV5-6 and TRBJ1-1; D is perhaps TRBD1 (5 bases). The CDR3 loop spans 13 amino acids. Germline CDR1 reads SGHDT; CDR2 reads YYEEEE. Trimming removed 2 bases at V and 6 bases at J, with 11 bases between. This chain's CDR3 is CASSLPLGAEAFF. The CDR3 coding sequence is TGTGCCAGCAGCTTACCCTTGGGGGCTGAAGCTTTCTTT.

V is TRBV7-2 and J is TRBJ2-7; D ambiguous. Trimming left V 5 bases short and J 0 bases short, with 8 bases between. This CDR3 is built from 13 residues. CDR1 SGHTA and CDR2 FQGNSA come from the germline V gene. The CDR3 DNA sequence: TGTGCCAGCAGCCGAGTCAGCTCCTACGAGCAGTACTTC. It specifies CASSRVSSYEQYF.